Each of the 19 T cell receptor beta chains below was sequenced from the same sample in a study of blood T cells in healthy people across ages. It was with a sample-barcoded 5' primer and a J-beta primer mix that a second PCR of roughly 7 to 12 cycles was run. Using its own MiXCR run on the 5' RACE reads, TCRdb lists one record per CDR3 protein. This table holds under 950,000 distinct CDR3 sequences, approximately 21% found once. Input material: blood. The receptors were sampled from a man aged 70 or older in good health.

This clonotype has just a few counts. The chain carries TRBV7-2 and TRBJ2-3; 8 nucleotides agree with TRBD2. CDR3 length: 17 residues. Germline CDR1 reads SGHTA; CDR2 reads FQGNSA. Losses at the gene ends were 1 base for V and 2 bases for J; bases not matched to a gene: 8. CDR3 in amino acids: CASSLDAGGRPTDTQYF. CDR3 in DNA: TGTGCCAGCAGCTTAGATGCGGGCGGGAGGCCCACAGATACGCAGTATTTT.

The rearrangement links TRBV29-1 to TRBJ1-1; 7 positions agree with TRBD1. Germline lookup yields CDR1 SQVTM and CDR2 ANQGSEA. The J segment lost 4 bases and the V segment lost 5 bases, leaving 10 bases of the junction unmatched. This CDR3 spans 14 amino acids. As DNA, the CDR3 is TGCAGCGTTAAGACCCGGACAGGAACCACTGAAGCTTTCTTT. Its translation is CSVKTRTGTTEAFF.

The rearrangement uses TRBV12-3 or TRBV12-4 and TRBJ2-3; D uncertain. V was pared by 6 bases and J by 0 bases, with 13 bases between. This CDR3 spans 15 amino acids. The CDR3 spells CASSSPLWSTDTQYF. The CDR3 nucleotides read TGTGCCAGCAGCTCCCCCCTTTGGAGCACAGATACGCAGTATTTT.

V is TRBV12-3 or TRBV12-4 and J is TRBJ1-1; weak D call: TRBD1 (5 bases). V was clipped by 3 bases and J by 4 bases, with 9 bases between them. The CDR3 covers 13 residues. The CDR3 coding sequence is TGTGCCAGCAGTTTGAACAGGTTCACTGAAGCTTTCTTT. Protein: CASSLNRFTEAFF.

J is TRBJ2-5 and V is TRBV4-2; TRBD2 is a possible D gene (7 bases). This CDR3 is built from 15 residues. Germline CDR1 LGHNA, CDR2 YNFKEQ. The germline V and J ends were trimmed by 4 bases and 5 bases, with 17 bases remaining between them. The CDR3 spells CASSPRWGGLETQYF. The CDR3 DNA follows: TGTGCCAGCAGCCCCAGGTGGGGGGGGCTGGAGACCCAGTACTTC.

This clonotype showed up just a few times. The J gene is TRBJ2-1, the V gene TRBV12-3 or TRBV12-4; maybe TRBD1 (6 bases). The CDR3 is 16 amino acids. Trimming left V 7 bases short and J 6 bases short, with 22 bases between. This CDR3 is CASNWRQAALSNEQFF. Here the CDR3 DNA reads TGTGCCAGCAATTGGAGACAGGCGGCCCTCTCCAATGAGCAGTTCTTC.

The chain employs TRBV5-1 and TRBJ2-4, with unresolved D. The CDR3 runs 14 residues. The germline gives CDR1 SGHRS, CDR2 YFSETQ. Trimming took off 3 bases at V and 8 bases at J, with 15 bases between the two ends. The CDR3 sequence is CASSWAFGMDIQYF. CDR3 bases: TGCGCCAGCAGCTGGGCCTTTGGGATGGACATTCAGTACTTC. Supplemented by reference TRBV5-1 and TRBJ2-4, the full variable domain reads KAGVTQTPRYLIKTRGQQVTLSCSPISGHRSVSWYQQTPGQGLQFLFEYFSETQRNKGNFPGRFSGRQFSNSRSEMNVSTLELGDSALYLCASSWAFGMDIQYFGAGTRLSVL.

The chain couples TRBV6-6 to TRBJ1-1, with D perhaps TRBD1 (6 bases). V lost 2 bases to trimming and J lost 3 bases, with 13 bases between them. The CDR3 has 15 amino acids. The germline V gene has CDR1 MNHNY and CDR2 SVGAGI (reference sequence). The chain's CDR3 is CASSYPRGGYTEAFF. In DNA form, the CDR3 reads TGTGCCAGCAGTTACCCCAGGGGAGGGTACACTGAAGCTTTCTTT.

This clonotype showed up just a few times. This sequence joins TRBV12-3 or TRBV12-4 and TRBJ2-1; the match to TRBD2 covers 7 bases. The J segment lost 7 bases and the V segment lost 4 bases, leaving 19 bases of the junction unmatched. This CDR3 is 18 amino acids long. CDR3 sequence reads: CASSSYGAWAGDGNEQFF. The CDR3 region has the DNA TGTGCCAGCAGTTCCTATGGGGCCTGGGCGGGAGATGGGAATGAGCAGTTCTTC.

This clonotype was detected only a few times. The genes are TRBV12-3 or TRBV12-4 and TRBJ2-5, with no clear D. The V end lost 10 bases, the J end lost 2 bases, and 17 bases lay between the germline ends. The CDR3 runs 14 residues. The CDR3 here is CATAQRIQQETQYF. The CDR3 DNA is TGTGCCACCGCCCAAAGGATACAGCAAGAGACCCAGTACTTC.

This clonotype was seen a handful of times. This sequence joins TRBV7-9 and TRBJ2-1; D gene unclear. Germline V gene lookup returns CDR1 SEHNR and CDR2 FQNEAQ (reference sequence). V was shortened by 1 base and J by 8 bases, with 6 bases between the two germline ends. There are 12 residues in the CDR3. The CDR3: CASSLVGHEQFF. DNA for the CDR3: TGTGCCAGCAGCTTAGTTGGGCATGAGCAGTTCTTC.

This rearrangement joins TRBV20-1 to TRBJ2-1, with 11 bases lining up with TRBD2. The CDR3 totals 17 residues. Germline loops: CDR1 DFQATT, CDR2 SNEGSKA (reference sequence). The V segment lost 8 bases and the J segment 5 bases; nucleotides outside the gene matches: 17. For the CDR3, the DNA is TGCAGTACCCCTCCCCCACTAGCGGGAGTGAGGAACAATGAGCAGTTCTTC. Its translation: CSTPPPLAGVRNNEQFF.

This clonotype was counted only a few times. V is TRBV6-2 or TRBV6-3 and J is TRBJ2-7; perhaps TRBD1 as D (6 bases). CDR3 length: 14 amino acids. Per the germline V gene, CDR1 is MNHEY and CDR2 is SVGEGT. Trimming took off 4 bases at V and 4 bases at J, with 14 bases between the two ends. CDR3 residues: CASSFRLQGYEQYV. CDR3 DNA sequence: TGTGCCAGCAGTTTCCGACTACAGGGATACGAGCAGTACGTC.

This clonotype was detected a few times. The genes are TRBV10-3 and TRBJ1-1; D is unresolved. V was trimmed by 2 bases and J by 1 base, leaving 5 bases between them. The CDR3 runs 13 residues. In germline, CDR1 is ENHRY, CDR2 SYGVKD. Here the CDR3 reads CAISEIRNTEAFF. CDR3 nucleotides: TGTGCCATCAGTGAGATAAGGAACACTGAAGCTTTCTTT.

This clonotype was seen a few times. The CDR3 is CASRRDSGSEKTQYF. Written as DNA, the CDR3 is TGCGCCAGCAGAAGGGATAGCGGGAGTGAAAAGACCCAGTACTTC. The chain combines TRBV5-1 with TRBJ2-5; TRBD2 matches 9 bases. Germline V gives CDR1 SGHRS, CDR2 YFSETQ. This CDR3 has 15 residues. The junction had 11 bases not matched to a gene; V was cut back by 5 bases and J by 6 bases.

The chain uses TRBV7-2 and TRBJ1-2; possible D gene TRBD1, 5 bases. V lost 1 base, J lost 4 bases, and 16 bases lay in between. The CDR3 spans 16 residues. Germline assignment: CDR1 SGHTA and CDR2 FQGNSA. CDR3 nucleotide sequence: TGTGCCAGCAGCTTAGGGGGGTTACCAGGGTCCTATGGCTACACCTTC. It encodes CASSLGGLPGSYGYTF.

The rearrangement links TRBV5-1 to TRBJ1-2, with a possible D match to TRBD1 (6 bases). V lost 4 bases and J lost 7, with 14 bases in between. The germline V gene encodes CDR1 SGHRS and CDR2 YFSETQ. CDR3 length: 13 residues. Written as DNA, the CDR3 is TGCGCCAGCAGCGGACAGACCGACTGTGGCTACACCTTC. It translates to CASSGQTDCGYTF.

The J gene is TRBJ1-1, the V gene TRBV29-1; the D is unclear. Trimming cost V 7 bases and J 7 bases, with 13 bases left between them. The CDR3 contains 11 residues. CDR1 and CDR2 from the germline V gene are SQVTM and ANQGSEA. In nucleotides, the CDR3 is TGCAGCGCTTCCAGGACGGATGAAGCTTTCTTT. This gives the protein CSASRTDEAFF.

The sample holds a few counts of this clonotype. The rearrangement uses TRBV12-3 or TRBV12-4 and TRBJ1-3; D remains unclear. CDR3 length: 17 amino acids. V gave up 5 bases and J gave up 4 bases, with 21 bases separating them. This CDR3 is CASSPRADGLAGNTIYF. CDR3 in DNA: TGTGCCAGCAGTCCAAGGGCGGATGGGCTGGCAGGAAACACCATATATTTT.